The clone carrying this TCR beta chain was picked up many times. The antigen is undetermined. This sample is drawn from a study of CD8 T cells in ankylosing spondylitis. The study, taken as a whole, reports: Existing reports had already noted some motif variants in reactive arthritis synovial fluid and blood. Disease-linked clones displayed a CD8+ phenotype and appeared relatively rarely in peripheral blood.

The CDR3 is 14 amino acids. The V gene lost 1 base and the J gene lost 4 bases, with 9 bases spanning the gap. CDR1 is SEHNR and CDR2 is FQNEAQ in the germline V gene (reference sequence). TCRdb reanalysed the 5' RACE reads using MiXCR and keeps one entry per CDR3 protein. Among about 320,000 distinct CDR3 sequences listed, around a tenth were seen once. The chain joins TRBV7-9 to TRBJ2-3, with D unclear. This receptor was taken from a female donor with ankylosing spondylitis or in good health (not recorded which). What was sequenced was blood, either unsorted or a sorted T cell fraction (not recorded which). CDR3 sequence reads: CASSLEAAPDTQYF. The CDR3 DNA sequence: TGTGCCAGCAGCTTAGAAGCTGCCCCAGATACGCAGTATTTT.